This entry lists 15 T cell receptor beta chains sequenced from one sample in a study of identical twins. TCRdb reanalysed the 5' RACE reads using MiXCR and keeps one entry per CDR3 protein. This table holds fewer than 550,000 distinct CDR3 sequences, 14% found once. The sample was also reused in another study, on yellow fever vaccine responses in identical twins.

The sequencing sample was made of CD4+ T cells sorted from blood. The origin of the receptors is a woman in her late teens or twenties in good health.

The chain links TRBV12-3 or TRBV12-4 to TRBJ2-7, with no clear D. The CDR3 length is 15 residues. Between the trimmed V and J ends, which lost 3 bases and 2 bases, there was a span of 14 bases. The CDR3, as DNA: TGTGCCAGCAGTTTCCAGGCAGGCTCCGCCTACGAGCAGTACTTC. Its translation: CASSFQAGSAYEQYF.

This clonotype was counted ten times or more. The chain is built from TRBV7-2 and TRBJ1-3, with D hard to call. The CDR3 length is 12 residues. In germline, CDR1 is SGHTA, CDR2 FQGNSA. The V end lost 10 bases, the J end lost 3 bases, and 10 bases lay between the germline ends. CDR3 sequence (DNA): TGTGCCACTTCGCAGGTTGGAAACACCATATATTTT. As protein: CATSQVGNTIYF.

The chain has TRBV14 and TRBJ2-4; possibly TRBD1 or TRBD2 for D (5 bases each). This CDR3 has 12 amino acids. Trimming took 1 base from V and 8 from J, leaving 6 bases between them. Germline CDR1 reads SGHDN; CDR2 reads FVKESK. DNA of the CDR3: TGTGCCAGCAGCCAAGCGGGACACATTCAGTACTTC. The encoded protein is CASSQAGHIQYF.

In this sample, this clonotype turned up many times. The chain has TRBV11-2 and TRBJ2-5, with TRBD2 matching 7 bases. V shed 5 bases and J 6 bases; nucleotides not matched to a gene: 24. The CDR3 length is 19 residues. The germline V gene has CDR1 SGHAT and CDR2 FQNNGV. The CDR3 region is CASSRRPGGGNGVRKTQYF. The CDR3, as DNA: TGTGCCAGCAGCCGTCGTCCGGGGGGTGGGAACGGAGTTAGGAAGACCCAGTACTTC. The full variable domain, with the rest looked up from reference TRBV11-2 and TRBJ2-5, is EAGVAQSPRYKIIEKRQSVAFWCNPISGHATLYWYQQILGQGPKLLIQFQNNGVVDDSQLPKDRFSAERLKGVDSTLKIQPAKLEDSAVYLCASSRRPGGGNGVRKTQYFGPGTRLLVL.

The chain recombines TRBV4-1 with TRBJ2-5, with TRBD2 matching 8 bases. V trimming: 0 bases; J trimming: 5 bases; junction bases outside the gene matches: 8. Germline V CDR1 and CDR2: MGHRA, YSYEKL. This CDR3 has 16 amino acids. CDR3 sequence reads: CASSQEGLARLETQYF. Written as DNA, the CDR3 is TGCGCCAGCAGCCAAGAAGGACTAGCCCGCCTCGAGACCCAGTACTTC.

The chain combines TRBV29-1 with TRBJ2-5; 11 positions match TRBD2. Per the germline V gene, CDR1 is SQVTM and CDR2 is ANQGSEA. The CDR3 has 13 residues. Written as DNA, the CDR3 is TGCAGTAGCGGGGGGGCGTACCAAGAGACCCAGTACTTC. Residues: CSSGGAYQETQYF. Drawing the rest from reference TRBV29-1 and TRBJ2-5, the complete variable domain is SAVISQKPSRDICQRGTSLTIQCQVDSQVTMMFWYRQQPGQSLTLIATANQGSEATYESGFVIDKFPISRPNLTFSTLTVSNMSPEDSSIYLCSSGGAYQETQYFGPGTRLLVL.

The chain has TRBV20-1 and TRBJ2-4; D could derive from TRBD1 or TRBD2 (5 bases each). The length of the CDR3 is 14 residues. The V end lost 5 bases, the J end lost 1 base, and 12 bases lay between the germline ends. Germline CDR1 is DFQATT and CDR2 is SNEGSKA (reference sequence). CDR3: CSAPDWGAKNIQYF. The DNA for the CDR3 is TGCAGTGCTCCGGACTGGGGGGCCAAAAACATTCAGTACTTC.

This clonotype was observed a few times. J is TRBJ1-5 and V is TRBV7-9; D is unresolved. Germline-derived CDR1 and CDR2 are SEHNR and FQNEAQ (reference sequence). Trimming removed 4 bases at V and 4 bases at J, with 11 bases between. The CDR3 length is 14 residues. DNA for the CDR3: TGTGCCAGCAGCTCCTGGAGGGATAATCAGCCCCAGCATTTT. Residues: CASSSWRDNQPQHF.

This clonotype was observed a handful of times. The rearrangement uses TRBV27 and TRBJ2-1, with D possibly being TRBD2 (5 bases). This CDR3 spans 13 amino acids. Deletions cut 4 bases from V and 10 bases from J, with 14 bases between. Germline V gene lookup returns CDR1 MNHEY and CDR2 SMNVEV (reference sequence). The DNA for the CDR3 is TGTGCCAGCAGTTCCACTCTAGCAGGCGAGCAGTTCTTC. This sequence encodes CASSSTLAGEQFF.

This clonotype has a handful of counts. Written as DNA, the CDR3 is TGTGCCATAACTAGGACGGGCACAGATACGCAGTATTTT. Amino acids: CAITRTGTDTQYF. The rearrangement uses TRBV10-3 and TRBJ2-3, with TRBD2 as a possible D gene (5 bases). The CDR3 contains 13 residues. Germline V gives CDR1 ENHRY, CDR2 SYGVKD. Trimming removed 9 bases at V and 1 base at J, with 11 bases between.

This clonotype has ten or more counts. The chain links TRBV11-2 to TRBJ1-2, with a possible D match to TRBD1 (5 bases). Trimming took off 1 base at V and 8 bases at J, with 14 bases between the two ends. The CDR3 extends over 14 amino acids. The germline V gene has CDR1 SGHAT and CDR2 FQNNGV. The CDR3: CASSLAGHHLGYTF. CDR3 sequence (DNA): TGTGCCAGCAGCTTAGCCGGACACCATCTAGGCTACACCTTC.

This clonotype was counted ten times or more. The chain joins TRBV29-1 to TRBJ2-1; D remains ambiguous. This CDR3 has 13 amino acids. Germline V gene data show CDR1 as SQVTM and CDR2 as ANQGSEA. V was cut by 4 bases and J by 0 bases, with 7 bases left in between. The CDR3 sequence is CSVATSSYNEQFF. The CDR3 DNA sequence: TGCAGCGTTGCCACGAGCTCCTACAATGAGCAGTTCTTC.

V gene TRBV10-3 combines with J gene TRBJ2-3; 7 positions agree with TRBD2. Unmatched junction bases numbered 7, after V lost 8 bases and J lost 2 bases. In germline, CDR1 is ENHRY, CDR2 SYGVKD. The CDR3 extends over 14 amino acids. Here the CDR3 reads CAIGEGQYTDTQYF. DNA for the CDR3: TGTGCCATCGGGGAGGGGCAATACACAGATACGCAGTATTTT.

This clonotype showed up just a few times. This chain links TRBV18 with TRBJ2-1; 12 bases line up with TRBD2. Trimming cost V 3 bases and J 9 bases; bases outside gene matches: 3. The CDR3 runs to 14 residues. Germline CDR1 and CDR2: KGHSH and LQKENI. CDR3 DNA sequence: TGTGCCAGCTCACCGGGACTAGCGGGTGGTGAGCAGTTCTTC. Encoded protein: CASSPGLAGGEQFF.

This clonotype was found a few times. The rearrangement uses TRBV11-2 and TRBJ1-1; 8 bases line up with TRBD1. V lost 3 bases, J lost 5 bases, and 5 bases stayed unmatched. The germline gives CDR1 SGHAT, CDR2 FQNNGV. This CDR3 comprises 14 residues. In DNA form, the CDR3 reads TGTGCCAGCAGCTTGGACAGGGATGGTACTGAAGCTTTCTTT. As protein: CASSLDRDGTEAFF.